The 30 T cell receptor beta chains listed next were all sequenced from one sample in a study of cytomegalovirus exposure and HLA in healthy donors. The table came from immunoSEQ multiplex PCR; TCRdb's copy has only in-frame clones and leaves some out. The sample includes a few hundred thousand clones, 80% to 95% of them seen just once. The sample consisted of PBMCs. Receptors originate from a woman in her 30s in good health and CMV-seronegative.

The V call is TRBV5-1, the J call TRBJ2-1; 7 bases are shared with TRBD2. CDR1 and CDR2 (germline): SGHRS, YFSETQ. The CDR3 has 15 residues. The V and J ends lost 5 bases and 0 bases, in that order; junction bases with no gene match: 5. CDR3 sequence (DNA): TGCGCCAGCAGGTGGACTAGAGACTCCTACAATGAGCAGTTCTTC. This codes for CASRWTRDSYNEQFF.

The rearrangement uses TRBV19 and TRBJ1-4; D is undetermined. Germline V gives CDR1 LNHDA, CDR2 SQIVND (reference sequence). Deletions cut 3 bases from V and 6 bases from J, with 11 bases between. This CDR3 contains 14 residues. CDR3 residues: CASSMGRMDEKLFF. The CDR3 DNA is TGTGCCAGTAGTATGGGTCGGATGGATGAAAAACTGTTTTTT. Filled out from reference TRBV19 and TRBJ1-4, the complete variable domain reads DGGITQSPKYLFRKEGQNVTLSCEQNLNHDAMYWYRQDPGQGLRLIYYSQIVNDFQKGDIAEGYSVSREKKESFPLTVTSAQKNPTAFYLCASSMGRMDEKLFFGSGTQLSVL.

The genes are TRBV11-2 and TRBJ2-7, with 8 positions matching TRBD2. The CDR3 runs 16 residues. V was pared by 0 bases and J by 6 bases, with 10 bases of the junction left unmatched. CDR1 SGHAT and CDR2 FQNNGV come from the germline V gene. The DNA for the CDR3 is TGTGCCAGCAGCTTAGAGGGGGCGGGAGGAATCCCCGAGCAGTACTTC. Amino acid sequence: CASSLEGAGGIPEQYF.

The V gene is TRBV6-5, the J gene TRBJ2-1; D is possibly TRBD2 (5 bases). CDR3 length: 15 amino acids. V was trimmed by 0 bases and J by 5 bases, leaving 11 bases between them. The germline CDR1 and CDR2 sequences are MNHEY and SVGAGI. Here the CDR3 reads CASSYSILANNEQFF. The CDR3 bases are TGTGCCAGCAGTTACTCGATCTTAGCGAACAATGAGCAGTTCTTC.

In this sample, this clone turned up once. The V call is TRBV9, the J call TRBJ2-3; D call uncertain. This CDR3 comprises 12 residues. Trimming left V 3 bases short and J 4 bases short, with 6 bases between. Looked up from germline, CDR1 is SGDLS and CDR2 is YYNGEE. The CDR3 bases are TGTGCCAGCAGCGGGCCAGCAGATACGCAGTATTTT. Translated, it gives CASSGPADTQYF.

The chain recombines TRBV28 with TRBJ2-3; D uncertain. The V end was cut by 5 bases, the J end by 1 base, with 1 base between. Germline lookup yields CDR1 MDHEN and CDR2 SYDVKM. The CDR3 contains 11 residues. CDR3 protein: CASSRTDTQYF. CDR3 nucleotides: TGTGCCAGCAGTCGCACAGATACGCAGTATTTT.

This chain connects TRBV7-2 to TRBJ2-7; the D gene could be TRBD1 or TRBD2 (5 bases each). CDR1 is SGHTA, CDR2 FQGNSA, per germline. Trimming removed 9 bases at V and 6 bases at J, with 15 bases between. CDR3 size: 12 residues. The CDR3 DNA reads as TGTGCCAGTAATAACGGGGCCGTCGAGCAGTACTTC. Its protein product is CASNNGAVEQYF.

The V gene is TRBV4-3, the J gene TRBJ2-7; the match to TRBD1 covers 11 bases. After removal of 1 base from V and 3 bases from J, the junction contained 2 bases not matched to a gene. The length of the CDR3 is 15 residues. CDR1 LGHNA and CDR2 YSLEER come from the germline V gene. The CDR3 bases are TGCGCCAGCAGCCAAGGGACAGGGGGCGACTACGAGCAGTACTTC. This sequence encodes CASSQGTGGDYEQYF.

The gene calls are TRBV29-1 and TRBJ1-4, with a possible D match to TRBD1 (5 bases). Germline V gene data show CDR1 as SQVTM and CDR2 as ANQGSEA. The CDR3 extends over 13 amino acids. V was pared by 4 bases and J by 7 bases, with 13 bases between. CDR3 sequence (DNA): TGCAGCGTTGTGCAGGGAGTTGCTGAAAAACTGTTTTTT. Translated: CSVVQGVAEKLFF.

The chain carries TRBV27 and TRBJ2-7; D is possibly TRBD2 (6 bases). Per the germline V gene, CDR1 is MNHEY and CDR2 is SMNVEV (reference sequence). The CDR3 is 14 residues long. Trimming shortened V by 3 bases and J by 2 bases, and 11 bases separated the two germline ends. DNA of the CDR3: TGTGCCAGCAGTTTTAGCGGAGGGGCCTACGAGCAGTACTTC. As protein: CASSFSGGAYEQYF.

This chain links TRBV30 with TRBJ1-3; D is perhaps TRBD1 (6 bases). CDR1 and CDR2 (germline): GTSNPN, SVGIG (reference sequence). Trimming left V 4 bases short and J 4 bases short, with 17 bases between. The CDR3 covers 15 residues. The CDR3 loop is CAWISPGASGNTIYF. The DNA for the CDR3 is TGTGCCTGGATCAGTCCAGGGGCGTCGGGAAACACCATATATTTT.

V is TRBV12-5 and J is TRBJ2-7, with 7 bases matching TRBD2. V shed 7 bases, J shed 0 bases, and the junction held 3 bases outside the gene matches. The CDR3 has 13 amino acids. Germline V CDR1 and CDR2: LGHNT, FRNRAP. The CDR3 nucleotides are TGTGCTAGTGCCCCGGGGGGCTCCTACGAGCAGTACTTC. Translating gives CASAPGGSYEQYF.

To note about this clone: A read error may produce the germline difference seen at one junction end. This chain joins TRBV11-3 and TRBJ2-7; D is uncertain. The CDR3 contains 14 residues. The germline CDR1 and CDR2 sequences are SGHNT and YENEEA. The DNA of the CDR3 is TGTGCCAGCAGCATAGACCCCACCACCTACGAGCAGTACTTC. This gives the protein CASSIDPTTYEQYF.

This CDR3 reads CASSQDLGDYEQYF. The CDR3 DNA is TGTGCCAGCAGCCAAGATTTGGGAGACTACGAGCAGTACTTC. This sequence joins TRBV4-2 and TRBJ2-7; D might be TRBD2 (5 bases). This CDR3 comprises 14 residues. The germline V gene encodes CDR1 LGHNA and CDR2 YNFKEQ. The ends were cut back, 0 bases at V and 3 bases at J, with 9 bases in the middle.

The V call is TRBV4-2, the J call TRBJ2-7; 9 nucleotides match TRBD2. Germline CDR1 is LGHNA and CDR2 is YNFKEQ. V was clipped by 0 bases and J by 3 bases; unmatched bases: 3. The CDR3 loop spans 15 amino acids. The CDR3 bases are TGTGCCAGCAGCCAAGATCGACTAGCGGACTACGAGCAGTACTTC. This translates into CASSQDRLADYEQYF.

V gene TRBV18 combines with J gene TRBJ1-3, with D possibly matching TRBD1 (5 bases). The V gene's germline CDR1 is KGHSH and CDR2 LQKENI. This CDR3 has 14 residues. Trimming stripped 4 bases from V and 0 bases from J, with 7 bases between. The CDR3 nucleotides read TGTGCCAGCTCACAGGGGAGCTCTGGAAACACCATATATTTT. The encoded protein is CASSQGSSGNTIYF. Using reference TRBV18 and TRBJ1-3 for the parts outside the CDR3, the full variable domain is NAGVMQNPRHLVRRRGQEARLRCSPMKGHSHVYWYRQLPEEGLKFMVYLQKENIIDESGMPKERFSAEFPKEGPSILRIQQVVRGDSAAYFCASSQGSSGNTIYFGEGSWLTVV.

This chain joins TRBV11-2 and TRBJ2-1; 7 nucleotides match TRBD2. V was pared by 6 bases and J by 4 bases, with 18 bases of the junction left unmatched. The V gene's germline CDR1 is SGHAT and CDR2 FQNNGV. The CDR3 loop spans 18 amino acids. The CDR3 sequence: CASSSLEESRLAYNEQFF. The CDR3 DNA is TGTGCCAGCAGTTCATTGGAAGAATCACGACTAGCATACAATGAGCAGTTCTTC.

The CDR3 loop is CASSTHLSSYEQYF. The CDR3 nucleotides read TGCGCCAGCAGCACCCACTTAAGCTCCTACGAGCAGTACTTC. This sequence joins TRBV4-3 and TRBJ2-7; D call uncertain. This CDR3 spans 14 amino acids. In germline, CDR1 is LGHNA, CDR2 YSLEER. V was cut by 5 bases and J by 0 bases, with 11 bases left in between.

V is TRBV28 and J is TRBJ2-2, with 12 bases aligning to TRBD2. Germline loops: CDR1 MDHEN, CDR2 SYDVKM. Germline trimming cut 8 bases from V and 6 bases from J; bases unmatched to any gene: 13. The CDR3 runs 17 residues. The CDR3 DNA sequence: TGTGCCAGCGGTCCTATCCGACTAGCGGGAGATCCCGGGGAGCTGTTTTTT. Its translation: CASGPIRLAGDPGELFF.

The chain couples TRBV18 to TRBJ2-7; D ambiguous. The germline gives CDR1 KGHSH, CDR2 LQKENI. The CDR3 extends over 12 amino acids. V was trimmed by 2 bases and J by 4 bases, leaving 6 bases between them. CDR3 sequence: CASSPNQYEQYF. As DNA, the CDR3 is TGTGCCAGCTCACCAAACCAGTACGAGCAGTACTTC.

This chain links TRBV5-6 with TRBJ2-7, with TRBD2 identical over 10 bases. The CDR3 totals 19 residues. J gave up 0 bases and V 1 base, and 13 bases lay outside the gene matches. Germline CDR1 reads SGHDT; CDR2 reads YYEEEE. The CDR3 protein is CASSLLAHGTSAYSYEQYF. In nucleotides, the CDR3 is TGTGCCAGCAGCTTGCTCGCCCACGGGACTAGCGCATACTCCTACGAGCAGTACTTC.

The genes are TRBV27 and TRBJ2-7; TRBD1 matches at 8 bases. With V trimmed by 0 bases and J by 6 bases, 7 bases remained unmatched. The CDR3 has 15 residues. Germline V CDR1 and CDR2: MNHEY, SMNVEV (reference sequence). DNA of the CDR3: TGTGCCAGCAGTTTATCCGGGACAGGTGTCCTCGAGCAGTACTTC. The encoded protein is CASSLSGTGVLEQYF.

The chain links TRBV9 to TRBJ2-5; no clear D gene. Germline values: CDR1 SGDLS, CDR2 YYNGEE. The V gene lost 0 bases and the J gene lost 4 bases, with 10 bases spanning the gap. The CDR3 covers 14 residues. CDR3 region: CASSVADILETQYF. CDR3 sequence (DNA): TGTGCCAGCAGCGTAGCCGACATTCTAGAGACCCAGTACTTC.

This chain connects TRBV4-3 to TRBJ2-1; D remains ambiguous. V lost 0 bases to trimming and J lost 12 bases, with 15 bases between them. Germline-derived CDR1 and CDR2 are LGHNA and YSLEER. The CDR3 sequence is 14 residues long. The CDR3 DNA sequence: TGCGCCAGCAGCCAAGATTCCCCCCCCTCTGTGCAGTTCTTC. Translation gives CASSQDSPPSVQFF.

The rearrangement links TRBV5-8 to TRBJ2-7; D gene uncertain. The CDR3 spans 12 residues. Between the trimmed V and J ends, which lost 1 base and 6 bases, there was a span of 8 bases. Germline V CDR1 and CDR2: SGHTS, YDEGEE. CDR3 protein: CASSLRVSEQYF. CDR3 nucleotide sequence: TGTGCCAGCAGCTTGCGGGTTAGCGAGCAGTACTTC.

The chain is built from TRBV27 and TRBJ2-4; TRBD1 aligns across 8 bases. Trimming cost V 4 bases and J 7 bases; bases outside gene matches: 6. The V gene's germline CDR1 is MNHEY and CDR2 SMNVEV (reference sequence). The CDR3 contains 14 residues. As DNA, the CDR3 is TGTGCCAGCAGTTCCCTTGGACAGGGTAACATTCAGTACTTC. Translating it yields CASSSLGQGNIQYF.

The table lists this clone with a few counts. Written as DNA, the CDR3 is TGTGCCAGTAGTATCAGCTCTGGAAACACCATATATTTT. Translating it yields CASSISSGNTIYF. The rearrangement joins TRBV19 to TRBJ1-3; the D is unclear. The germline V and J ends were trimmed by 3 bases and 0 bases, with 3 bases remaining between them. The germline V gene has CDR1 LNHDA and CDR2 SQIVND (reference sequence). The CDR3 spans 13 residues.

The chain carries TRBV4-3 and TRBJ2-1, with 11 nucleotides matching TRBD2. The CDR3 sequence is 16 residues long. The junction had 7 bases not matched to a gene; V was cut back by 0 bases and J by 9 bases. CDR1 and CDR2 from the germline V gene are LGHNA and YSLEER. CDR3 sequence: CASSQDELAGAGEQFF. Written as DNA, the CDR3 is TGCGCCAGCAGCCAAGATGAACTAGCGGGAGCTGGTGAGCAGTTCTTC.

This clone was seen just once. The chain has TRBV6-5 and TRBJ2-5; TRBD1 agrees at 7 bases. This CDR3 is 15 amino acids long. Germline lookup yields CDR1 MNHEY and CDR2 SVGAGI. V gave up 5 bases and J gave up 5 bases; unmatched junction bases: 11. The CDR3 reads CASSTRQGLPETQYF. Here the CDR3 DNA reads TGTGCCAGCAGTACGCGACAGGGCCTCCCGGAGACCCAGTACTTC.

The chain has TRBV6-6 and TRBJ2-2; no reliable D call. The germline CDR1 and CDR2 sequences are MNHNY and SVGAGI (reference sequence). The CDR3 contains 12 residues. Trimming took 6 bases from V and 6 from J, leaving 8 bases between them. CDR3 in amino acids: CASSSTAGELFF. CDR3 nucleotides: TGTGCCAGCAGCTCAACCGCCGGGGAGCTGTTTTTT.